These T cell receptor beta chains were read from a single sample in a study of blood T cell repertoires in COVID-19. Some clones are missing from TCRdb's copy, which holds only in-frame ones; the method was immunoSEQ multiplex PCR. The sample has about 120,000 clones; around 81% are singletons. The sequencing input was peripheral blood. These receptors all come from a human donor in a cohort sampled during active COVID-19. CDR3s include the opening cysteine and the closing phenylalanine or tryptophan. Fields, in order: CDR3 protein, CDR3 DNA, D gene, V gene, clone size, J gene. A D gene is named only where the DNA matches it firmly. Not all rows give a size; the values are once, few, many and, for expanded clones, a class.

CASTPASGEQYF | TGCGCCAGCACGCCAGCCAGCGGGGAGCAGTACTTC | - | TRBV10-2 | - | TRBJ2-7
CASSLDSASSYNSPLHF | TGTGCCAGCAGTTTAGACAGCGCGAGCTCCTATAATTCACCCCTCCACTTT | - | TRBV27 | - | TRBJ1-6
CASSLVAGQGTYEQYF | TGTGCCAGCAGCTTAGTAGCGGGACAGGGAACCTACGAGCAGTACTTC | - | TRBV7-2 | - | TRBJ2-7
CASSQQRVVGKLFF | TGTGCCAGCAGCCAACAGCGGGTGGTCGGAAAACTGTTTTTT | - | TRBV14 | - | TRBJ1-4
CASSLVTSGRGNEQFF | TGTGCCAGCAGTTTGGTGACTAGCGGGAGGGGTAATGAGCAGTTCTTC | TRBD2 | TRBV28 | - | TRBJ2-1
CASSLPGGGTAKNIQYF | TGTGCCAGTAGTCTCCCAGGCGGGGGGACTGCCAAAAACATTCAGTACTTC | TRBD2 | TRBV19 | - | TRBJ2-4
CATSRDLDRWGYTF | TGTGCCACCAGCAGAGATCTGGACAGGTGGGGCTACACCTTC | TRBD1 | TRBV15 | once | TRBJ1-2
CASSSRTGSNSPLHF | TGTGCCAGCAGTTCCCGGACAGGGAGCAATTCACCCCTCCACTTT | TRBD1 | TRBV6-5 | - | TRBJ1-6
CSASSYVSREAFF | TGCAGTGCTAGTTCTTATGTGTCCAGGGAAGCTTTCTTT | - | TRBV20-1 | - | TRBJ1-1
CASSAYQDRGLYYGYTF | TGTGCCAGCAGCGCCTATCAGGACAGGGGGCTATACTATGGCTACACCTTC | TRBD1 | TRBV9 | - | TRBJ1-2
CASSQGQNYGYTF | TGTGCCAGCAGCCAGGGACAGAACTATGGCTACACCTTC | TRBD1 | TRBV6-5 | - | TRBJ1-2
CASSPRQGHTEAFF | TGCGCCAGCAGCCCCCGACAGGGACACACTGAAGCTTTCTTT | TRBD1 | TRBV4-1 | few | TRBJ1-1
CSVPASDEQFF | TGCAGCGTCCCGGCTAGTGATGAGCAGTTCTTC | - | TRBV29-1 | - | TRBJ2-1
CASSDDRSYGYTF | TGTGCCAGCAGTGATGACAGGAGCTATGGCTACACCTTC | - | TRBV2 | - | TRBJ1-2
CASSEKGQGFHRYLYEQYF | TGTGCCAGCAGCGAAAAGGGACAGGGTTTTCACCGATACCTCTACGAGCAGTACTTC | - | TRBV21-1 | once | TRBJ2-7
CASSPRQTNEKLFF | TGCGCCAGCAGCCCACGACAGACTAATGAAAAACTGTTTTTT | - | TRBV5-1 | once | TRBJ1-4
CASSQDLPGTEAFF | TGTGCCAGCAGCCAAGATCTTCCAGGGACTGAAGCTTTCTTT | - | TRBV14 | - | TRBJ1-1
CASSPVWREARNEQFF | TGTGCCAGCAGCCCTGTTTGGCGGGAGGCCCGGAATGAGCAGTTCTTC | TRBD2 | TRBV28 | - | TRBJ2-1
CASSGAGGPTDTQYF | TGTGCCAGCAGTGGGGCGGGAGGGCCCACAGATACGCAGTATTTT | TRBD2 | TRBV6-4 | - | TRBJ2-3
CASSLDPGPGEQYF | TGCGCCAGCAGCTTGGATCCAGGGCCAGGAGAGCAGTACTTC | - | TRBV5-1 | - | TRBJ2-7
CAWIEVGGLDTQYF | TGTGCCTGGATTGAGGTCGGGGGTCTAGATACGCAGTATTTT | - | TRBV30 | few | TRBJ2-3
CASSIGSSGIGNTIYF | TGTGCCAGCAGCATTGGGAGCAGTGGGATCGGAAACACCATATATTTT | - | TRBV7-3 | once | TRBJ1-3
CASSLDAGSDTQYF | TGTGCCAGCAGCTTAGACGCAGGGTCCGATACGCAGTATTTT | - | TRBV7-2 | - | TRBJ2-3
CASSPGMGTGVGNSPLHF | TGTGCCAGCTCACCCGGCATGGGGACAGGGGTAGGTAATTCACCCCTCCACTTT | TRBD1 | TRBV18 | - | TRBJ1-6
CASSLTPPTRTDNYGYTF | TGTGCCAGCAGCTTAACCCCTCCGACTAGAACGGACAACTATGGCTACACCTTC | - | TRBV7-2 | - | TRBJ1-2
CASSITQGLYEQYF | TGTGCCAGCAGCATCACACAGGGGCTCTACGAGCAGTACTTC | TRBD1 | TRBV3-1/TRBV3-2 | - | TRBJ2-7
CATGDSGNQPQHF | TGCGCCACGGGGGATTCGGGCAATCAGCCCCAGCATTTT | - | TRBV5-1 | few | TRBJ1-5
CASSERRGNTGELFF | TGTGCCAGCAGTGAACGACGGGGTAACACCGGGGAGCTGTTTTTT | - | TRBV6-1 | - | TRBJ2-2
CASSPIGALEKLFF | TGTGCCAGCAGTCCAATTGGAGCATTAGAAAAACTGTTTTTT | - | TRBV27 | - | TRBJ1-4
CASSLPSGGGETQYF | TGTGCCAGCAGCTTACCAAGCGGAGGGGGCGAGACCCAGTACTTC | - | TRBV5-4 | few | TRBJ2-5
CASSQLRGGLSYEQYF | TGCGCCAGCAGCCAACTCCGAGGGGGTTTGTCCTACGAGCAGTACTTC | - | TRBV4-3 | few | TRBJ2-7
CASGREREGYEQYF | TGTGCCAGCGGCAGGGAGCGGGAGGGCTACGAGCAGTACTTC | TRBD2 | TRBV27 | - | TRBJ2-7
CASSITSRQEETQYF | TGTGCCAGTAGTATTACGTCGCGGCAAGAAGAGACCCAGTACTTC | - | TRBV19 | once | TRBJ2-5
CASSLSRQGNQPQHF | TGTGCCAGCAGCCTCTCCCGCCAGGGCAATCAGCCCCAGCATTTT | - | TRBV16 | - | TRBJ1-5
CASSETIQGSPLHF | TGTGCCAGCAGTGAGACCATACAGGGATCACCCCTCCACTTT | - | TRBV2 | - | TRBJ1-6
CASSHGVSNQPQHF | TGTGCCAGCAGCCACGGGGTAAGCAATCAGCCCCAGCATTTT | - | TRBV3-1/TRBV3-2 | - | TRBJ1-5
CASSVQNQGTAEGYTF | TGCGCCAGCAGCGTGCAAAATCAAGGGACAGCGGAGGGCTACACCTTC | TRBD1 | TRBV5-1 | - | TRBJ1-2
CASSTAREANYGYTF | TGTGCCAGCAGCACCGCCAGGGAGGCGAACTATGGCTACACCTTC | - | TRBV5-6 | few | TRBJ1-2
CASSFGGQVSSYEQYF | TGTGCCAGCAGCTTTGGGGGACAGGTGTCCTCCTACGAGCAGTACTTC | TRBD1 | TRBV11-3 | - | TRBJ2-7
CASSPLDSLSTDTQYF | TGTGCCAGCTCACCACTGGACAGTCTTAGCACAGATACGCAGTATTTT | - | TRBV18 | - | TRBJ2-3
CASSLPGTGSYEQYF | TGTGCCAGCAGCCTTCCAGGAACAGGCTCCTACGAGCAGTACTTC | - | TRBV28 | - | TRBJ2-7
CASSGTGGRNYGYTF | TGTGCCAGTAGTGGGACAGGGGGCCGTAACTATGGCTACACCTTC | TRBD1 | TRBV19 | - | TRBJ1-2
CASKGWGSEAFF | TGTGCCAGCAAGGGTTGGGGCTCTGAAGCTTTCTTT | - | TRBV12-3/TRBV12-4 | - | TRBJ1-1
CASSYSGTSGRGEQYF | TGTGCCAGCAGTTACTCGGGGACTAGCGGGAGGGGGGAGCAGTACTTC | TRBD2 | TRBV6-5 | - | TRBJ2-7
CAISDGAGGLRNEQFF | TGTGCCATCAGTGATGGGGCGGGAGGGCTGCGCAATGAGCAGTTCTTC | TRBD2 | TRBV10-3 | - | TRBJ2-1
CASSLDSFRGNTIYF | TGTGCCAGCAGCTTGGACAGTTTTAGGGGAAACACCATATATTTT | - | TRBV5-4 | - | TRBJ1-3
CASSLDRDPFF | TGTGCCAGCAGCTTAGACAGGGACCCGTTCTTC | - | TRBV7-2 | - | TRBJ2-1
CASSMTGFGYTF | TGTGCCAGCAGCATGACAGGGTTCGGCTACACCTTC | TRBD1 | TRBV12-3/TRBV12-4 | - | TRBJ1-2
CASSLWVPGLAGGPNYEQYF | TGCGCCAGCAGCTTGTGGGTCCCGGGACTAGCGGGGGGGCCCAACTACGAGCAGTACTTC | TRBD2 | TRBV5-1 | once | TRBJ2-7
CASSARQGLNYGYTF | TGTGCCAGCTCAGCACGACAGGGACTTAACTATGGCTACACCTTC | TRBD1 | TRBV18 | - | TRBJ1-2
CASSEARNTEAFF | TGTGCCAGCAGTGAAGCCCGGAACACTGAAGCTTTCTTT | - | TRBV2 | - | TRBJ1-1
CASSPSSDRAETQYF | TGTGCCAGCAGCCCCTCCTCGGACAGGGCGGAGACCCAGTACTTC | TRBD1 | TRBV7-3 | - | TRBJ2-5
CASSWTSGSYEQYF | TGTGCCAGCAGCTGGACTAGCGGGAGCTACGAGCAGTACTTC | TRBD2 | TRBV5-4 | - | TRBJ2-7
CASSRGTGENSPLHF | TGTGCCAGCAGCCGAGGGACAGGGGAGAATTCACCCCTCCACTTT | TRBD1 | TRBV7-8 | - | TRBJ1-6
CASSFRDRGYEQYF | TGTGCCAGCAGTTTTCGGGACAGGGGCTACGAGCAGTACTTC | TRBD1 | TRBV27 | once | TRBJ2-7
CASSQSRELYGYTF | TGTGCCAGCAGCCAGAGCCGGGAGTTATATGGCTACACCTTC | - | TRBV3-1/TRBV3-2 | - | TRBJ1-2
CASSFSHEQYF | TGTGCCAGCAGCTTCTCCCACGAGCAGTACTTC | - | TRBV7-2 | - | TRBJ2-7
CASNPYRGYSGNTIYF | TGTGCCAGCAACCCTTACAGGGGGTACTCTGGAAACACCATATATTTT | TRBD1 | TRBV5-8 | - | TRBJ1-3
CASSPGLAGLSYEQYF | TGTGCCAGCAGCCCGGGACTAGCGGGACTATCCTACGAGCAGTACTTC | TRBD2 | TRBV7-2 | - | TRBJ2-7